This T cell receptor beta chain was obtained from a study of response to subunit inactivated influenza vaccine. Trimming left V 8 bases short and J 0 bases short, with 29 bases between. Germline-derived CDR1 and CDR2 are KGHSH and LQKENI. The CDR3 runs to 20 residues. In this sample, this clonotype turned up a few times. TCRdb used MiXCR to reprocess the RT-PCR reads, holding one entry per CDR3 protein. The table shows 150,000 to 200,000 distinct CDR3 sequences, with about 12% occurring only once. The same sample was also used in a study of T cells expressing NK-cell markers. That report adds: What made the TCR beta cDNA was 5'RACE template switching with UMIs. Sequenced donors, eight in total, included seven who were HCMV-seropositive and one who was seronegative. In a few donors, dominant clonotypes made up about 25-65% of CD3+CD56-NKG2C+ cells. The study did not resolve the HCMV specificity of expanded NKG2C+ T cell clones.

This chain joins TRBV18 and TRBJ2-1; D might be TRBD1 or TRBD2, each matching 5 bases. The sample in question was CD8+ T cells sorted from PBMCs, obtained approximately 12 days after vaccination. This clonotype was sampled from a middle-aged man who received an inactivated influenza vaccine. The CDR3 spells CASRDGGPILSLSSYNEQFF. The CDR3 nucleotides read TGTGCCAGCCGTGATGGGGGTCCGATTCTTTCCCTAAGCTCCTACAATGAGCAGTTCTTC.